Sequencing of this T cell receptor (beta chain) was carried out in a study of blood T cells in healthy people across ages. Germline V CDR1 and CDR2: DFQATT, SNEGSKA (reference sequence). V trimming: 3 bases; J trimming: 9 bases; junction bases outside the gene matches: 11. The CDR3 is 15 residues long. It was with a sample-barcoded 5' primer and a J-beta primer mix that a second PCR of roughly 7 to 12 cycles was run. There were at least 3 million CDR3-containing paired-end reads obtained from each sample. TCRdb processed the 5' RACE reads anew with MiXCR; each CDR3 protein has one entry. This sample yields fewer than 2 million distinct CDR3 sequences, of which about two fifths are seen a single time; more than 20% belongs to the top ten.

The chain employs TRBV20-1 and TRBJ2-4; 10 bases align to TRBD2. The TCR was taken from a human donor in good health. Sample: blood. The CDR3 sequence is CSASKAGGVEGIQYF. The CDR3 DNA reads TGCAGTGCTAGCAAAGCGGGAGGGGTTGAGGGCATTCAGTACTTC.